The rows below give T cell receptor beta chains drawn from one sample of a study of blood T cell repertoires in COVID-19. Measured with immunoSEQ multiplex PCR; TCRdb has only the in-frame clones, and not every one. This table holds roughly 250,000 clones, approximately 91% found once. The specimen was PBMCs or T cells enriched from blood (not recorded which). The receptor set was obtained from a woman aged 40 to 50 with acute COVID-19. Each CDR3 is given with its conserved first and last residue. The D gene is left open where the match is weak. Where a row states a size, it is once, few, many or the class of an expanded clone; other rows omit it.

v_call: TRBV2
clone_size: .
j_call: TRBJ2-1
d_call: .
cdr3_nt: TGTGCCAGCAGCCTGGACAGAAACAATGAGCAGTTCTTC
cdr3_aa: CASSLDRNNEQFF

v_call: TRBV18
clone_size: few
j_call: TRBJ1-2
d_call: TRBD1
cdr3_nt: TGTGCCAGCTCACCGGGACAGGGTGGATATGGCTACACCTTC
cdr3_aa: CASSPGQGGYGYTF

v_call: TRBV29-1
clone_size: .
j_call: TRBJ2-3
d_call: .
cdr3_nt: TGCAGCGTTGGGTTTTCCGGGGATACGCAGTATTTT
cdr3_aa: CSVGFSGDTQYF

v_call: TRBV6-2/TRBV6-3
clone_size: .
j_call: TRBJ1-4
d_call: TRBD1
cdr3_nt: TGTGCCAGCAGTTCGACAGGGGGCATGAATGAAAAACTGTTTTTT
cdr3_aa: CASSSTGGMNEKLFF

v_call: TRBV6-6
clone_size: .
j_call: TRBJ2-1
d_call: TRBD1
cdr3_nt: TGTGCCAGCAGTCGCCCGGGGACAGGGATCGACAATGAGCAGTTCTTC
cdr3_aa: CASSRPGTGIDNEQFF

v_call: TRBV19
clone_size: .
j_call: TRBJ1-2
d_call: .
cdr3_nt: TGTGCCAGTAGTATCGGCGGCAGGGGAAATGGCTACACCTTC
cdr3_aa: CASSIGGRGNGYTF

v_call: TRBV7-3
clone_size: .
j_call: TRBJ2-2
d_call: .
cdr3_nt: TGTGCCAGCAGCTTAACCCCGGGGGTGGGGGAGCTGTTTTTT
cdr3_aa: CASSLTPGVGELFF

v_call: TRBV7-9
clone_size: .
j_call: TRBJ2-3
d_call: .
cdr3_nt: TGTGCCAGCAGCTTCATATGGGGCGAGAGCACAGATACGCAGTATTTT
cdr3_aa: CASSFIWGESTDTQYF

v_call: TRBV7-2
clone_size: .
j_call: TRBJ1-1
d_call: TRBD1
cdr3_nt: TGTGCCAGCAGCTTAGCGTTAGGACAGGGGCAAACTGAAGCTTTCTTT
cdr3_aa: CASSLALGQGQTEAFF

v_call: TRBV28
clone_size: .
j_call: TRBJ1-5
d_call: .
cdr3_nt: TGTGCCAGCAGTTTTCCCCCAGTTGGCAATCAGCCCCAGCATTTT
cdr3_aa: CASSFPPVGNQPQHF

v_call: TRBV4-1
clone_size: once
j_call: TRBJ2-1
d_call: TRBD2
cdr3_nt: TGCGCCAGCAGCCAAGATGGCTTCGCGGGAGGGGATAATGAGCAGTTCTTC
cdr3_aa: CASSQDGFAGGDNEQFF

v_call: TRBV28
clone_size: once
j_call: TRBJ2-7
d_call: TRBD1
cdr3_nt: TGTGCCAGCAGTTCCACCCGACAGGGCCGCTACGAGCAGTACTTC
cdr3_aa: CASSSTRQGRYEQYF

v_call: TRBV5-8
clone_size: .
j_call: TRBJ2-3
d_call: .
cdr3_nt: TGTGCCAGCAGCCTACAGGGCCGGGCCGCAGATACGCAGTATTTT
cdr3_aa: CASSLQGRAADTQYF

v_call: TRBV7-2
clone_size: .
j_call: TRBJ1-4
d_call: .
cdr3_nt: TGTGCCAGCAGTAGATTGGGGGGGGCTCAGAATGAAAAACTGTTTTTT
cdr3_aa: CASSRLGGAQNEKLFF

v_call: TRBV29-1
clone_size: .
j_call: TRBJ2-1
d_call: .
cdr3_nt: TGCAGCGTTGACAGGGTAGCCTACAATGAGCAGTTCTTC
cdr3_aa: CSVDRVAYNEQFF

v_call: TRBV21-1
clone_size: .
j_call: TRBJ1-1
d_call: .
cdr3_nt: TGTGCCAGCAGAGGACAGGGGAGCGCTGAAGCTTTCTTT
cdr3_aa: CASRGQGSAEAFF

v_call: TRBV27
clone_size: .
j_call: TRBJ1-2
d_call: .
cdr3_nt: TGTGCCAGCAGTTTATCCAGAGGGCTAGGCTATGGCTACACCTTC
cdr3_aa: CASSLSRGLGYGYTF

v_call: TRBV29-1
clone_size: .
j_call: TRBJ2-1
d_call: .
cdr3_nt: TGCAGCTTTCAACAGGGTGTCCTGTACAATGAGCAGTTCTTC
cdr3_aa: CSFQQGVLYNEQFF

v_call: TRBV11-3
clone_size: .
j_call: TRBJ2-2
d_call: TRBD2
cdr3_nt: TGTGCCAGCAGACGCGGGACTAATAATCTCGGGGAGCTGTTTTTT
cdr3_aa: CASRRGTNNLGELFF

v_call: TRBV19
clone_size: .
j_call: TRBJ1-5
d_call: TRBD1
cdr3_nt: TGTGCCAGTAGTAAACTTAGGGACAGGAACAATCAGCCCCAGCATTTT
cdr3_aa: CASSKLRDRNNQPQHF

v_call: TRBV28
clone_size: .
j_call: TRBJ2-1
d_call: TRBD2
cdr3_nt: TGTGCCAGCAGTTTGAGACTAGCAATAAGACTCTCCCATGAGCAGTTCTTC
cdr3_aa: CASSLRLAIRLSHEQFF

v_call: TRBV7-3
clone_size: .
j_call: TRBJ2-2
d_call: TRBD1
cdr3_nt: TGTGCCAGCAGCCCTGGGCGGCAGGGGGCGCTGTCCGGGGAGCTGTTTTTT
cdr3_aa: CASSPGRQGALSGELFF

v_call: TRBV7-2
clone_size: .
j_call: TRBJ1-2
d_call: .
cdr3_nt: TGTGCCAGCAGGAAGCCGAGGGAGGGCTACACCTTC
cdr3_aa: CASRKPREGYTF

v_call: TRBV5-6
clone_size: .
j_call: TRBJ1-2
d_call: TRBD1
cdr3_nt: TGTGCCAGCAGCTTAGGGGACAGGGGATATGGCTACACCTTC
cdr3_aa: CASSLGDRGYGYTF

v_call: TRBV12-3/TRBV12-4
clone_size: .
j_call: TRBJ2-5
d_call: .
cdr3_nt: TGTGCCAGCAGTTTAGCTATCCAAGAGACCCAGTACTTC
cdr3_aa: CASSLAIQETQYF

v_call: TRBV2
clone_size: .
j_call: TRBJ2-5
d_call: TRBD2
cdr3_nt: TGTGCCATGCGGGGGGGGCCTCAAGAGACCCAGTACTTC
cdr3_aa: CAMRGGPQETQYF

v_call: TRBV28
clone_size: .
j_call: TRBJ1-4
d_call: .
cdr3_nt: TGTGCCAGCCACTCCCAGGGTGGTAATGAAAAACTGTTTTTT
cdr3_aa: CASHSQGGNEKLFF

v_call: TRBV18
clone_size: .
j_call: TRBJ1-4
d_call: .
cdr3_nt: TGTGCCAGCTCCCCCGGCGGGGGCAGAGAAAAACTGTTTTTT
cdr3_aa: CASSPGGGREKLFF

v_call: TRBV21-1
clone_size: .
j_call: TRBJ2-3
d_call: .
cdr3_nt: TGTGCCAGCAGCAAAGCCCTAGCGGGAGGGCCGGGTAGCACAGATACGCAGTATTTT
cdr3_aa: CASSKALAGGPGSTDTQYF

v_call: TRBV7-3
clone_size: .
j_call: TRBJ1-1
d_call: .
cdr3_nt: TGTGCCAGCAGACCACTGGTAAGGAACACTGAAGCTTTCTTT
cdr3_aa: CASRPLVRNTEAFF

v_call: TRBV7-2
clone_size: .
j_call: TRBJ2-2
d_call: TRBD2
cdr3_nt: TGTGCCAGCAGCTCTCGGTGGGGGCTAGCGGGAGGCAGTGCCGGGGAGCTGTTTTTT
cdr3_aa: CASSSRWGLAGGSAGELFF

v_call: TRBV7-9
clone_size: .
j_call: TRBJ2-4
d_call: TRBD2
cdr3_nt: TGTGCCACCGGGGGGTGGGACATTCAGTACTTC
cdr3_aa: CATGGWDIQYF

v_call: TRBV2
clone_size: .
j_call: TRBJ1-5
d_call: .
cdr3_nt: TGTGCCAGCAACGAACGGCAGGTAAAGGATCGGCCCCAGCATTTT
cdr3_aa: CASNERQVKDRPQHF

v_call: TRBV3-1/TRBV3-2
clone_size: .
j_call: TRBJ1-2
d_call: .
cdr3_nt: TGTGCCAGCAGCCAAGGGGGGGTCGGTTATGGCTACACCTTC
cdr3_aa: CASSQGGVGYGYTF

v_call: TRBV25-1
clone_size: .
j_call: TRBJ2-7
d_call: TRBD1
cdr3_nt: TGTGCCAGCCTGACAACAGGGGGGCCACCATACGAGCAGTACTTC
cdr3_aa: CASLTTGGPPYEQYF

v_call: TRBV24-1
clone_size: once
j_call: TRBJ1-5
d_call: .
cdr3_nt: TGTGCCACCAGTGACCACCGTCAGGGCGACAATCAGCCCCAGCATTTT
cdr3_aa: CATSDHRQGDNQPQHF

v_call: TRBV2
clone_size: .
j_call: TRBJ1-5
d_call: TRBD1
cdr3_nt: TGTGCCAGCAGTGTTGACGGGACAGAGAATCAGCCCCAGCATTTT
cdr3_aa: CASSVDGTENQPQHF